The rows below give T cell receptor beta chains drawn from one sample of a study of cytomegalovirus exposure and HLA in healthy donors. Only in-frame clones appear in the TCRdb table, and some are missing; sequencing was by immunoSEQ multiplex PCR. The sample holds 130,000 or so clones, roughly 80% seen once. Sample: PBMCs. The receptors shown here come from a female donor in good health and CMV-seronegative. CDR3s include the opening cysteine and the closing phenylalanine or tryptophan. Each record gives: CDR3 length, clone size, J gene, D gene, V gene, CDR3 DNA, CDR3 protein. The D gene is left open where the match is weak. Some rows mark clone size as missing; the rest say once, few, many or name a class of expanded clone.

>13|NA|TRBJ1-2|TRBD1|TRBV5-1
TGCGCCAGCAGCCGGGACAGGGTCCCAGGGGGTGCCTTC
CASSRDRVPGGAF
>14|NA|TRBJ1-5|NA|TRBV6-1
TGTGCCAGCAGTGTAACACAGGGTGGACAGCCCCAGCATTTT
CASSVTQGGQPQHF
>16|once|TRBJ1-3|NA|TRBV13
TGTGCCAGCAGCGCCACGCCGGGTCTAGAAGGAAACACCATATATTTT
CASSATPGLEGNTIYF
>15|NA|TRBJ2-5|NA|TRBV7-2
TGTGCCAGCAGCGCCCAGATTTCCAGCCAAGAGACCCAGTACTTC
CASSAQISSQETQYF
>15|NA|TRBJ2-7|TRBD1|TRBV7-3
TGTGCCAGCAGCAAAGGACAGGGGGGTCTCCACGAGCAGTACTTC
CASSKGQGGLHEQYF
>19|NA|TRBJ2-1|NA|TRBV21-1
TGTGCCAGCAGCAAAGGAATCGACGCGGGGAGATTCTCCTACAATGAGCAGTTCTTC
CASSKGIDAGRFSYNEQFF
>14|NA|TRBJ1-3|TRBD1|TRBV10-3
TGTGCCATCAGTGGGACAGGTCAGGGAAACACCATATATTTT
CAISGTGQGNTIYF
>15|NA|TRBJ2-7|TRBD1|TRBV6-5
TGTGCCAGCAGTTACTCGAATTCAGGGGGCTACGAGCAGTACTTC
CASSYSNSGGYEQYF
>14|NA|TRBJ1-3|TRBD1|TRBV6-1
TGTGCCAGCAGTAGAACAGGGGTTGGAAACACCATATATTTT
CASSRTGVGNTIYF
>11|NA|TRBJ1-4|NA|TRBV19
TGTGCCAGCGCAACTAATGAAAAACTGTTTTTT
CASATNEKLFF
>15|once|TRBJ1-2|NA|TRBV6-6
TGTGCCAGCAGTCAGAGAGGGGGGGGGTACTATGGCTACACCTTC
CASSQRGGGYYGYTF
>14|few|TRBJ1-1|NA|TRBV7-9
TGTGCCAGCAGTTACGGGGGGCGAGACACTGAAGCTTTCTTT
CASSYGGRDTEAFF
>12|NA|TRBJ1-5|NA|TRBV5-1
TGTGCCAGCAGCTTTAGGGGTCAGCCCCAGCATTTT
CASSFRGQPQHF
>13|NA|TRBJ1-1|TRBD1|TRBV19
TGTGCCAGTAGTAGGACAGGGGGCACTGAAGCTTTCTTT
CASSRTGGTEAFF
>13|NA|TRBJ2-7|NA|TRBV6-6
TGTGCCAGCAATCGACAGGTCGCCTACGAGCAGTACTTC
CASNRQVAYEQYF
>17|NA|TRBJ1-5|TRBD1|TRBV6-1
TGTGCCAGCAGTGAACTTGGGATCCGGGACAGGGTTCGGCCCCAGCATTTT
CASSELGIRDRVRPQHF
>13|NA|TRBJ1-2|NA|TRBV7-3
TGTGCCAGCAGCTTACAGGGCGGCTATGGCTACACCTTC
CASSLQGGYGYTF
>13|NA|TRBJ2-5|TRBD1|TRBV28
TGTGCCAGCAGGCCCCCGGGACAGGGGACCCAGTACTTC
CASRPPGQGTQYF
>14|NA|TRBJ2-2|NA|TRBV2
TGTGCCAGCAGAGCGGGACAGGCCACGTTGGAGCTGTTTTTT
CASRAGQATLELFF
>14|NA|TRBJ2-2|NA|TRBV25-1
TGTGCCAGCAGCTTAGCCTCCACCGCCGGGGAGCTGTTTTTT
CASSLASTAGELFF
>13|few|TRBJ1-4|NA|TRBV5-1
TGCGCCAGCAGCCCCCAGAATAATGAAAAACTGTTTTTT
CASSPQNNEKLFF
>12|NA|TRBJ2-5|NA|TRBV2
TGTGCCAGCAGTGGCTATTATCTTTCGGAGTACTTC
CASSGYYLSEYF
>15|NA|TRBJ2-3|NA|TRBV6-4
TGTGCCAGCAGACAGGGAGGGGGGCCCTCAGATACGCAGTATTTT
CASRQGGGPSDTQYF
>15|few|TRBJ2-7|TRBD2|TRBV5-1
TGCGCCAGCAGCGCAGGGACTAGCGGGACGTACGAGCAGTACTTC
CASSAGTSGTYEQYF
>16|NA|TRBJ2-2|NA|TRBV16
TGTGCCAGCAGCCAATCGAGGCAGGGGAACACCGGGGAGCTGTTTTTT
CASSQSRQGNTGELFF
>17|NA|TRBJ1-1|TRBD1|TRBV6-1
TGTGCCAGCAGTGAACAAATGGGGGGAACAGGGGGCACTGAAGCTTTCTTT
CASSEQMGGTGGTEAFF
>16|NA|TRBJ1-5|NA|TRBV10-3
TGTGCCATCAGTGACAGGGCCCCGACTTCCAATCAGCCCCAGCATTTT
CAISDRAPTSNQPQHF
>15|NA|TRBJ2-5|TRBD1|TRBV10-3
TGTGCCATCAGTGAGTCGGACAGGGCCGGCGAGACCCAGTACTTC
CAISESDRAGETQYF
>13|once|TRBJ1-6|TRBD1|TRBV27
TGTGCCAGCAGTTCCCGGGACAGCACACCCCTCCACTTT
CASSSRDSTPLHF
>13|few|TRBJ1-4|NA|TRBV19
TGTGCCAGTAGTCGGGGAACTAATGAAAAACTGTTTTTT
CASSRGTNEKLFF
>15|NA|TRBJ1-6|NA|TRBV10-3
TGTGCCATCAGCATGACAGCGTTTGGGGATTCACCCCTCCACTTT
CAISMTAFGDSPLHF
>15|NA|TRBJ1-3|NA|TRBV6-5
TGTGCCAGCAGGGGAGGGCGGATCTCTGGAAACACCATATATTTT
CASRGGRISGNTIYF
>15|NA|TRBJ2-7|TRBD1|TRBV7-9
TGTGCCAGCAGCCCTTTGCCCGGGACAGGGAGCGAGCAGTACTTC
CASSPLPGTGSEQYF
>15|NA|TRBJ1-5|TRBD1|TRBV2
TGTGCCAGTCGGGGGACAGCGGGCCTCCCTCAGCCCCAGCATTTT
CASRGTAGLPQPQHF
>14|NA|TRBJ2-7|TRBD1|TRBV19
TGTGCCAGCGCCGTGGTGGCAGGGGGCTACGAGCAGTACTTC
CASAVVAGGYEQYF
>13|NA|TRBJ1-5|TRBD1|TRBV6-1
TGTGCCAGCAGTGTCGACAGGGTACAGCCCCAGCATTTT
CASSVDRVQPQHF
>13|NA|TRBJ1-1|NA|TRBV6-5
TGTGCCAGCACCCTATTAGCGGAGGGTGAAGCTTTCTTT
CASTLLAEGEAFF
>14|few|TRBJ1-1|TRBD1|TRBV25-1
TGTGCCAGCAGTGATAACAGGGGTCGGACTGAAGCTTTCTTT
CASSDNRGRTEAFF
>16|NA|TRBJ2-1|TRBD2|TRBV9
TGTGCCAGCAGCGCGAATTCCGGGACTAGCGGGACCGAGCAGTTCTTC
CASSANSGTSGTEQFF
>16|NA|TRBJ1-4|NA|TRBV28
TGTGCCAGCAGTTTAATCTCGGGCAGGGCGTCTGAAAAACTGTTTTTT
CASSLISGRASEKLFF
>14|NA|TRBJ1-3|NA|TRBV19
TGTGCCAGTAGTCCAGCGGGGACCGGAAACACCATATATTTT
CASSPAGTGNTIYF
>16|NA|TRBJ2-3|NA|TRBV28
TGTGCCAGCAGTTTAGATGGCGGGATTAGCACAGATACGCAGTATTTT
CASSLDGGISTDTQYF